This T cell receptor (beta chain) was identified in a study of cytomegalovirus exposure and HLA in healthy donors. Primers: 60 Vbeta forward and 13 Jbeta reverse. The table came from immunoSEQ multiplex PCR; TCRdb's copy has only in-frame clones and leaves some out. The specimen's table records about 79,000 clones. The germline V gene encodes CDR1 SGHRS and CDR2 YFSETQ. V was pared by 4 bases and J by 6 bases, with 10 bases of the junction left unmatched. CDR3 length: 15 residues. This receptor was obtained from a man aged 25 to 40 in good health and CMV-seronegative. Sequencing input: PBMCs. The chain links TRBV5-1 to TRBJ1-2; TRBD1 agrees at 9 bases. This CDR3 reads CASSKQWTGEDGYTF. The CDR3 DNA is TGCGCCAGCAGCAAACAATGGACAGGGGAAGATGGCTACACCTTC.